Below, 27 T cell receptor beta chains from the same sample are listed, as sequenced in a study of control samples from healthy donors and cancer patients. Generated by immunoSEQ multiplex PCR, the TCRdb table keeps only in-frame clones and is missing some. This sample has 130,000 or so clones; roughly 94% occur once, and the top ten carry 12% to 15%. Sequencing input: PBMCs. These receptors all come from a man aged 55-75 years with colorectal cancer.

The CDR3: CASSLAGDSNYGYTF. CDR3 sequence (DNA): TGTGCCAGCAGCTTGGCCGGGGACAGCAACTATGGCTACACCTTC. The V call is TRBV5-5, the J call TRBJ1-2; 7 bases line up with TRBD1. Germline-derived CDR1 and CDR2 are SGHKS and YYEKEE (reference sequence). After removal of 0 bases from V and 2 bases from J, the junction contained 4 bases not matched to a gene. The CDR3 runs 15 residues.

CDR3: CASSPLGGTSNTEAFF. DNA for the CDR3: TGTGCCAGCAGCCCCTTAGGGGGGACCTCGAACACTGAAGCTTTCTTT. This chain connects TRBV7-9 to TRBJ1-1; a weak D match, TRBD1 (6 bases). Germline assignment: CDR1 SEHNR and CDR2 FQNEAQ (reference sequence). With 5 bases removed from V and 1 base from J, the gap between germline ends came to 17 bases. The CDR3 has 16 residues.

The gene calls are TRBV19 and TRBJ1-1, with a weak D call TRBD1 (6 bases). The CDR3 length is 13 residues. CDR1 LNHDA and CDR2 SQIVND come from the germline V gene (reference sequence). The V end lost 8 bases, the J end lost 4 bases, and 14 bases lay between the germline ends. The CDR3 reads CASRGRRRTEAFF. Written as DNA, the CDR3 is TGTGCCAGTCGGGGGCGTCGGCGCACTGAAGCTTTCTTT.

The chain has TRBV6-5 and TRBJ2-7; possibly TRBD1 for D (5 bases). The CDR3 loop spans 13 amino acids. Looked up from germline, CDR1 is MNHEY and CDR2 is SVGAGI. V was shortened by 2 bases and J by 1 base, with 6 bases between the two germline ends. The DNA for the CDR3 is TGTGCCAGCAGTTACGCAGGGTCCTACGAGCAGTACTTC. This translates into CASSYAGSYEQYF.

This clone showed up just once. V gene TRBV7-9 combines with J gene TRBJ1-2; 10 bases agree with TRBD1. The germline gives CDR1 SEHNR, CDR2 FQNEAQ (reference sequence). The CDR3 has 14 amino acids. V was clipped by 1 base and J by 10 bases; unmatched bases: 6. CDR3 DNA: TGTGCCAGCAGCTTAGGGGAAGGGACAGGGGTCTACACCTTC. Its protein product is CASSLGEGTGVYTF.

The chain employs TRBV24-1 and TRBJ2-3; 7 bases align to TRBD1. CDR1 is KGHDR, CDR2 SFDVKD, per germline. The V segment lost 1 base and the J segment 1 base; nucleotides outside the gene matches: 4. The CDR3 spans 16 residues. CDR3 protein: CATSDFGTEGTDTQYF. DNA for the CDR3: TGTGCCACCAGTGATTTTGGGACAGAGGGCACAGATACGCAGTATTTT.

V is TRBV24-1 and J is TRBJ2-1; 12 bases fit TRBD1. J was trimmed by 7 bases and V by 5 bases; bases with no gene match: 11. The germline gives CDR1 KGHDR, CDR2 SFDVKD. The CDR3 runs 17 residues. The CDR3 spells CATSAHPGQGAENEQFF. CDR3 bases: TGTGCCACCAGTGCCCACCCGGGACAGGGGGCAGAAAATGAGCAGTTCTTC.

CDR3 protein: CATSEADGHNQPQHF. CDR3 DNA sequence: TGTGCCACCAGTGAAGCAGATGGGCACAATCAGCCCCAGCATTTT. The V gene is TRBV24-1, the J gene TRBJ1-5; D not resolved. This CDR3 region has 15 residues. Germline lookup yields CDR1 KGHDR and CDR2 SFDVKD. V dropped 4 bases and J dropped 3 bases, with 12 bases sitting between them.

The chain carries TRBV29-1 and TRBJ2-7; no reliable D call. This CDR3 contains 12 residues. Trimming took 5 bases from V and 2 from J, leaving 10 bases between them. Germline lookup yields CDR1 SQVTM and CDR2 ANQGSEA. The CDR3 loop reads CSVPGPPYEQYF. As DNA, the CDR3 is TGCAGCGTTCCTGGACCCCCCTACGAGCAGTACTTC.

The chain has TRBV5-1 and TRBJ2-5; D is undetermined. Per germline, CDR1 SGHRS and CDR2 YFSETQ. This CDR3 region has 14 residues. Trimming stripped 1 base from V and 5 bases from J, with 12 bases between. The CDR3: CASSLPSLGETQYF. The CDR3, as DNA: TGCGCCAGCAGCTTGCCTAGTCTTGGGGAGACCCAGTACTTC.

The chain employs TRBV3-1 (or the pseudogene TRBV3-2) and TRBJ2-3; TRBD1 agrees at 7 bases. The CDR3 runs to 17 residues. Germline V gives CDR1 LGHDT, CDR2 YNNKEL (reference sequence). J lost 6 bases, V lost 2 bases, and 14 bases had no gene match. This chain's CDR3 is CASSQMPRDSRADTQYF. CDR3 DNA: TGTGCCAGCAGCCAAATGCCCCGGGACAGCCGCGCCGATACGCAGTATTTT.

This clone has a single count. The rearrangement uses TRBV10-3 and TRBJ1-6; D may be TRBD1 (6 bases). Germline CDR1 ENHRY, CDR2 SYGVKD. V lost 1 base, J lost 10 bases, and 11 bases lay in between. The CDR3 covers 14 residues. The CDR3 protein is CAISELQGGSPLHF. The CDR3 DNA reads TGTGCCATCAGTGAGTTACAGGGTGGATCACCCCTCCACTTT.

The V gene is TRBV7-6, the J gene TRBJ2-7, with 9 bases that match TRBD1. Germline V gives CDR1 SGHVS, CDR2 FNYEAQ. The trim removed 5 bases at V and 6 bases at J, leaving 11 bases unmatched. The CDR3 consists of 15 residues. The CDR3 DNA is TGTGCCAGCAGCCCGAGGGGGACAGGGAATGGCGAGCAGTACTTC. It encodes CASSPRGTGNGEQYF.

The chain recombines TRBV5-4 with TRBJ1-1; 8 nucleotides align to TRBD1. The CDR3 covers 15 residues. CDR1 is SGHNT and CDR2 is YYREEE in the germline V gene (reference sequence). V lost 5 bases to trimming and J lost 1 base; unmatched junction nucleotides: 7. The CDR3 sequence is CASSTPGGPNTEAFF. In nucleotides, the CDR3 is TGTGCCAGCAGTACCCCAGGGGGCCCGAACACTGAAGCTTTCTTT.

This clone has more than one count but fewer than ten. V is TRBV3-1 (or the pseudogene TRBV3-2) and J is TRBJ2-3; 11 bases match TRBD2. There are 17 residues in the CDR3. CDR1 LGHDT and CDR2 YNNKEL come from the germline V gene (reference sequence). The trim removed 0 bases at V and 1 base at J, leaving 3 bases unmatched. CDR3 nucleotide sequence: TGTGCCAGCAGCCAAGAGGCGGGACTAGCGGGCACAGATACGCAGTATTTT. As protein: CASSQEAGLAGTDTQYF.

This sequence joins TRBV9 and TRBJ2-5; D not resolved. CDR3 length: 13 amino acids. Trimming left V 2 bases short and J 2 bases short, with 7 bases between. The germline gives CDR1 SGDLS, CDR2 YYNGEE. The CDR3 loop reads CASSVSQQETQYF. For the CDR3, the DNA is TGTGCCAGCAGCGTTTCTCAACAAGAGACCCAGTACTTC.

The V and J genes are TRBV5-1 and TRBJ2-1; 11 bases align to TRBD2. Trimming at V came to 4 bases and at J to 4 bases, leaving 10 bases not matched to a gene. The CDR3 spans 17 residues. Germline V gene data show CDR1 as SGHRS and CDR2 as YFSETQ. CDR3: CASSPTTSGGNYNEQFF. The CDR3 DNA is TGCGCCAGCAGCCCCACTACTAGCGGGGGAAATTACAATGAGCAGTTCTTC.

This chain connects TRBV6-6 to TRBJ1-5, with TRBD1 identical over 7 bases. Germline V gene lookup returns CDR1 MNHNY and CDR2 SVGAGI (reference sequence). This CDR3 comprises 15 residues. With V trimmed by 1 base and J by 3 bases, 3 bases remained unmatched. CDR3 nucleotides: TGTGCCAGCAGTTACTGGGACAGCTACAATCAGCCCCAGCATTTT. Protein: CASSYWDSYNQPQHF.

The chain couples TRBV7-9 to TRBJ1-1, with unresolved D. The V and J ends lost 5 bases and 1 base respectively, with 5 bases between them. CDR1 is SEHNR and CDR2 is FQNEAQ in the germline V gene (reference sequence). CDR3 length: 12 amino acids. The DNA for the CDR3 is TGTGCCAGCAGCCGGGAGAACACTGAAGCTTTCTTT. This sequence encodes CASSRENTEAFF.

On this clone itself: Other nucleotide sequences from this sample produce the same CDR3. This sequence joins TRBV5-1 and TRBJ2-3; 10 bases line up with TRBD1. The CDR3 is 14 amino acids. The junction had 2 bases not matched to a gene; V was cut back by 3 bases and J by 4 bases. Germline CDR1 and CDR2: SGHRS and YFSETQ. The CDR3 spells CASSSGQGADTQYF. The CDR3 DNA reads as TGCGCCAGCAGCTCTGGACAGGGGGCAGATACGCAGTATTTT.

J is TRBJ2-5 and V is TRBV11-2; D is perhaps TRBD1 (5 bases). The CDR3 contains 12 residues. The V gene's germline CDR1 is SGHAT and CDR2 FQNNGV. V was cut by 5 bases and J by 10 bases, with 14 bases left in between. The CDR3: CASSPQGDVQYF. The DNA of the CDR3 is TGTGCCAGCAGCCCTCAAGGGGATGTCCAGTACTTC. Combining the CDR3 with reference TRBV11-2 and TRBJ2-5 gives the whole variable domain EAGVAQSPRYKIIEKRQSVAFWCNPISGHATLYWYQQILGQGPKLLIQFQNNGVVDDSQLPKDRFSAERLKGVDSTLKIQPAKLEDSAVYLCASSPQGDVQYFGPGTRLLVL.

This clone occurred once. The rearrangement uses TRBV10-3 and TRBJ1-1; D call uncertain. This CDR3 region has 11 residues. Germline CDR1 ENHRY, CDR2 SYGVKD. Trimming cost V 10 bases and J 8 bases, with 14 bases left between them. CDR3 DNA sequence: TGTGCCACCCAAGGGAGGTCAGAAGCTTTCTTT. Translating gives CATQGRSEAFF.

The chain couples TRBV2 to TRBJ1-5; a weak D match, TRBD1 (5 bases). Germline CDR1 is SNHLY and CDR2 is FYNNEI. There are 13 residues in the CDR3. V lost 2 bases and J 5 bases, leaving 7 bases between the germline ends. The CDR3 bases are TGTGCCAGCAGTGAACAGGGTGATCAGCCCCAGCATTTT. Translated, it gives CASSEQGDQPQHF.

The V and J genes are TRBV6-5 and TRBJ2-1; a possible D gene is TRBD1 (5 bases). The germline V gene encodes CDR1 MNHEY and CDR2 SVGAGI. With 8 bases removed from V and 4 bases from J, the gap between germline ends came to 9 bases. This CDR3 is built from 12 residues. CDR3 coding DNA: TGTGCCAGCCATAAGGGGTACAATGAGCAGTTCTTC. Protein: CASHKGYNEQFF.

This sequence joins TRBV27 and TRBJ2-1, with 7 bases aligning to TRBD1. Losses at the gene ends were 5 bases for V and 7 bases for J; bases not matched to a gene: 8. Germline V gene lookup returns CDR1 MNHEY and CDR2 SMNVEV (reference sequence). The CDR3 spans 14 residues. CDR3 sequence (DNA): TGTGCCAGCAGTCTCCAGACAGGGATGAATGAGCAGTTCTTC. As protein: CASSLQTGMNEQFF.

The V call is TRBV30, the J call TRBJ2-5, with 10 bases identical to TRBD2. Germline V gene sequence: CDR1 GTSNPN, CDR2 SVGIG (reference sequence). The CDR3 spans 12 residues. J lost 5 bases, V lost 7 bases, and 4 bases had no gene match. CDR3 DNA sequence: TGTGCCTTAGCGGGGGGATCGGAGACCCAGTACTTC. Protein sequence: CALAGGSETQYF. Supplemented by reference TRBV30 and TRBJ2-5, the full variable domain reads SQTIHQWPATLVQPVGSPLSLECTVEGTSNPNLYWYRQAAGRGLQLLFYSVGIGQISSEVPQNLSASRPQDRQFILSSKKLLLSDSGFYLCALAGGSETQYFGPGTRLLVL.

The chain couples TRBV27 to TRBJ1-2; a weak D match, TRBD1 (6 bases). This CDR3 is built from 12 residues. V was shortened by 2 bases and J by 7 bases, with 8 bases between the two germline ends. Germline-derived CDR1 and CDR2 are MNHEY and SMNVEV (reference sequence). The CDR3 nucleotides read TGTGCCAGCAGTTTAAAGGGGGTTGGCTACACCTTC. Its protein is CASSLKGVGYTF.